This TCR beta chain was sequenced during a study of blood T cell repertoires in COVID-19. Study context: Spain, Italy and the United States supplied samples that represented acute and convalescent COVID-19. The cDNA or gDNA used as material had been derived from T cells, B-cell-depleted T cells, or PBMCs.

The germline gives CDR1 SGHNT, CDR2 YENEEA. The CDR3 is 14 residues long. For this clone: The germline gene is not matched at one end of the junction; a read error may be the cause.

Source study methods: Using reference gene primer amplification, nucleated cell counts were estimated. TCRdb keeps only in-frame clones here, not all; method: immunoSEQ multiplex PCR. The V and J calls and clone size are taken from that table; D and trimming were inferred from the DNA. The sample includes under 400,000 clones, roughly 90% of them seen just once. Seattle patients were enrolled while actively infected and followed longitudinally. This sequence joins TRBV11-3 and TRBJ2-7; a weak D match, TRBD2 (6 bases). The sequencing input was peripheral blood. The receptor comes from a woman aged 25 to 39 with COVID-19, enrolled during active disease. The CDR3 region has the DNA TGTGCCAGCAGCAACGGGAGTCCCTCCTCCGAGCAGTACTTC. The encoded protein is CASSNGSPSSEQYF.